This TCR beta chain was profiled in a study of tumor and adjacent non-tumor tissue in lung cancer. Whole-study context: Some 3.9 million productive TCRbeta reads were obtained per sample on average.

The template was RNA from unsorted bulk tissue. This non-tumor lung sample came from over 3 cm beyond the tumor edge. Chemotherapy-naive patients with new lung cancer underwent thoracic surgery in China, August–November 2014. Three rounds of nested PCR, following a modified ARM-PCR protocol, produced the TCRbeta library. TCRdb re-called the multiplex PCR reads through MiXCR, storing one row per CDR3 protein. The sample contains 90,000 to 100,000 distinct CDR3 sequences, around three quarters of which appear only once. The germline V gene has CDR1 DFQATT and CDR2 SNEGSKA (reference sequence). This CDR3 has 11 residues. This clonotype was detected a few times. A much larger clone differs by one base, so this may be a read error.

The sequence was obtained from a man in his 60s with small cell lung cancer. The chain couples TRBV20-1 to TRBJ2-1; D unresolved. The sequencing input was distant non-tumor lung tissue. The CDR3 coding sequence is TGCAGTGCCGAGCAGGTCAATGTGCAGTTCTTC. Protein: CSAEQVNVQFF.